This T cell receptor (beta chain) was obtained from a study of technical replicates of blood from four donors. Assay: immunoSEQ multiplex PCR; the TCRdb copy retains only in-frame clones and omits some. There are approximately 78,000 clones in the sample; around 95% occur only once, and around 0.24% lies in the top ten. CDR1 is SQVTM and CDR2 is ANQGSEA in the germline V gene. Germline trimming cut 4 bases from V and 6 bases from J; bases unmatched to any gene: 9. CDR3 size: 14 residues. The source of this sequence is a human donor in good health. The rearrangement links TRBV29-1 to TRBJ2-3, with 8 bases that match TRBD1. Sequenced material: T cells isolated from PBMCs. CDR3: CSVARTGLGDTQYF. In DNA, the CDR3 is TGCAGCGTTGCTAGGACAGGGCTGGGGGATACGCAGTATTTT.